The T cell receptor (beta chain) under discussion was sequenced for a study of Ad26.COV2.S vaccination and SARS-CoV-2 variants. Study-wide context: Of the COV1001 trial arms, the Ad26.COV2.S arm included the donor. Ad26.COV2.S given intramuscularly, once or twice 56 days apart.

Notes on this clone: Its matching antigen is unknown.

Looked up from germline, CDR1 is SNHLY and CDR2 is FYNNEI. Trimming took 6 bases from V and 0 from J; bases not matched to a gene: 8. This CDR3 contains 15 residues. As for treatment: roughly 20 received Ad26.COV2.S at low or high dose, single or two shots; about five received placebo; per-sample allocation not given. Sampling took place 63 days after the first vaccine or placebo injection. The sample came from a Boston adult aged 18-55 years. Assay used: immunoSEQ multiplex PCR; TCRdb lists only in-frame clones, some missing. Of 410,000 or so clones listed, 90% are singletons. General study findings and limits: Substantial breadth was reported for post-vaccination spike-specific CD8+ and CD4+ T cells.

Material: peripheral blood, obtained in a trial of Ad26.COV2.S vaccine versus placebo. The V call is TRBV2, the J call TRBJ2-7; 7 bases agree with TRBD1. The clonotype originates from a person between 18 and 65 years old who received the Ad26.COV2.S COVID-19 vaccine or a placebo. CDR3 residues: CASRGDRISSYEQYF. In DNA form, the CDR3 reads TGTGCCAGCAGAGGGGACAGAATCAGCTCCTACGAGCAGTACTTC.